The present entry profiles one T cell receptor (beta chain) with its context. TCRdb re-called the RT-PCR reads with MiXCR, one entry per CDR3 protein. The sample includes 500,000 to 700,000 distinct CDR3 sequences, approximately 22% of them seen just once. The sample originates from a study of response to subunit inactivated influenza vaccine. With 3 bases clipped from V and 15 bases from J, the junction kept 8 bases outside the gene matches. The CDR3 runs 14 residues. This sample was shared with a second study, whose subject was T cells expressing NK-cell markers. That report adds: UMI-tagged 5'RACE template switching yielded the TCR beta cDNA. What restricted sorting to alpha-beta TCR T cells in several experiments was an anti-gamma-delta TCR antibody.

The source material was CD4+ T cells sorted from PBMCs, sampled about 12 days after vaccination. The chain links TRBV12-3 or TRBV12-4 to TRBJ2-3; 14 bases fit TRBD2. The receptor was isolated from a man in his forties or fifties who received an inactivated influenza vaccine. In DNA, the CDR3 is TGTGCCAGCAGTTTGGGAGGACTAGCGGGGGGCCTCTATTTT. Its translation is CASSLGGLAGGLYF.